This T cell receptor beta chain comes out of a study of technical replicates of blood from a few donors. Sequencing used immunoSEQ multiplex PCR; TCRdb keeps in-frame clones, though not all of them. The sample shows about 100,000 clones, about 94% of them seen only once. V lost 5 bases to trimming and J lost 4 bases, with 14 bases between them. Looked up from germline, CDR1 is SNHLY and CDR2 is FYNNEI. This CDR3 spans 15 amino acids. This sequence originates from a human donor in good health. The V call is TRBV2, the J call TRBJ2-2; D is possibly TRBD1 (5 bases). Sequenced sample: T cells isolated from PBMCs. The CDR3 nucleotides read TGTGCCAGCAGTCGCAGGGTCGAGAGCACCGGGGAGCTGTTTTTT. It specifies CASSRRVESTGELFF.